The entry below describes one T cell receptor (beta chain). The antigen it recognizes is unknown. Per-nucleotide qualities are absent, and no much larger clonotype sits a single base away. V drops 4 bases and J drops 4 bases, leaving 16 bases in between. Spanning cysteine to phenylalanine, the CDR3 consists of 15 amino acids. Only the CDR3 DNA stays, 45 bases, in frame from base 1. CDR1 MNHEY and CDR2 SMNVEV are derived from the germline V gene (reference sequence). Using the deep immunoSEQ assay, TCR CDR3 regions were amplified from genomic DNA by multiplex PCR. Extracted genomic DNA from each cell subset was spread evenly across all wells of several immunoSEQ 96-well plates, with each plate serving as a replicate. For sorted subsets, each replicate PCR was loaded with approximately 200 ng genomic DNA, equivalent to roughly 30,000 T cell genomes. Purified libraries were quantified with a Qubit 3.0 fluorometer, sized on a Bioanalyzer 2100, and re-quantified with the KAPA Library Quantification kit. Every immunoSEQ 96-well plate was sequenced on a separate single-read 150-cycle Illumina NextSeq 550 flow cell. Under the source paper's analysis protocol: The immunoSEQ output contained only junctional sequences without quality scores, so filtering could not match that applied to full-length reads. To assign V/J genes and CDR3, sequences were annotated against IMGT germline references using PyIR, a Python wrapper for IgBLAST v1.9. Reads were removed for weak V/J assignments (E-value above 1e-6), missing CDR3, stop codons, out-of-frame junctions, or ambiguous translated residues. V3J clonotypes were defined as sequences sharing the same inferred V gene, J gene, and CDR3 amino acid sequence. To compute the percentage overlap between repertoires, the number of shared unique clonotypes was divided by the size of the smaller repertoire. RTK rarefaction, the Chao1 estimator, and Recon v2.1 estimates of unobserved clonotypes were used to assess repertoire richness. OLGA was used to compute generation probabilities for all TCRbeta clonotypes that the gDNA method yielded from a few donors. This immuneACCESS table, as held by TCRdb, lists in-frame sequences with V and J called but not all clones. Of the missing ones, under half trace to an unresolved V gene in checked studies; the others have no known cause. V, J and clone size were drawn from that table, and D and trimming were deduced from the DNA. The sample table lists around 1.9 million clones, approximately 94% of them with a count of one. The ten most abundant clones make up 1.7% of the sample.

The entry originates in a study of shared clonotypes between healthy human individuals (dated by TCRdb to 2018 to 2021). Concerning the study at large: The cohort included a few men and a couple of women between 18 and 49 years of age. Per donor, three plates each were used for CD4 naive and CD4 memory, two for CD8 naive, and one for CD8 memory. To estimate repertoire size and how much clonotypes are shared between individuals, the study performed deep sequencing of blood TCR repertoires from a few healthy adults. To increase sequencing depth and limit assay-specific biases, different laboratories used diverse techniques to prepare libraries and sequence TCR repertoires. Each donor's leukapheresis produced roughly between roughly 0.85 and 10 billion PBMCs. Results the study describes overall, beyond this receptor: The small number of donors limited the genetic and exposure-history diversity represented. Only blood was sampled, and tissue TCR repertoires likely differ from those in blood. Roughly 5% of naive CD4, roughly 3.5% of naive CD8, 2.3% of memory CD4, and 0.4% of memory CD8 clonotypes were shared across a few donors. Pairwise subsampling led to the expectation that sequencing depth would affect the degree of clonotype sharing among donors. Estimated clonotype richness was generally larger for naive than for memory subsets. Rarefaction of sorted-subset datasets indicated incomplete sequencing despite the large sequencing depth. Clonotypes shared by all four sorted-subset donors showed higher generation probabilities than non-shared clonotypes.

For the CD8 naive samples, CD45RO-negative cells were positively selected for CCR7, yielding a CD45RA+CCR7+ population from which TemRA cells were excluded. Healthy HIV-negative adults with no recently reported acute infections or vaccinations were included as donors. Every donor was a Caucasian adult residing in Nashville, Tennessee, USA. After blood collection by leukapheresis, PBMCs were isolated using Ficoll-Histopaque density gradient centrifugation and then cryopreserved in the vapor phase of liquid nitrogen. Purity and quantity of every magnetically sorted T cell population were checked by analytical flow cytometry. From each sorted fraction, genomic DNA was isolated and quantified by UV absorbance on a Nanodrop 2000c.

This clonotype was obtained from a man in his late teens or twenties in good health. Some clones in this sample may be carry-over from other donors' samples. What was sequenced was naive CD8+ T cells from PBMCs. The intended sense of this specimen's cell subset or site label: CD45RA+CCR7+. Recombination joined TRBV27 with TRBJ1-2, with TRBD1 as a weak D call on 6 bases. The CDR3 reads as follows: CASSSRGGASYGYTF. The bases are TGTGCCAGCAGTTCACGGGGGGGCGCATCCTATGGCTACACCTTC.